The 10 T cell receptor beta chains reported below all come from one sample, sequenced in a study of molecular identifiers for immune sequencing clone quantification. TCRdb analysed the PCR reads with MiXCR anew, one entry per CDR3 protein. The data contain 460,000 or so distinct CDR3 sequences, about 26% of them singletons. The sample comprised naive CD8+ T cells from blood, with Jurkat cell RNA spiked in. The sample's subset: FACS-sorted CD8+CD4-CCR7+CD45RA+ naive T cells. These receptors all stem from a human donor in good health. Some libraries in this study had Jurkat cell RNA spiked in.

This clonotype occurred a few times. CDR3 coding DNA: TGCGCCAGCAGCTATACGACGGAATCCAATGAGCAGTTCTTC. Protein: CASSYTTESNEQFF. The rearrangement joins TRBV4-3 to TRBJ2-1, with D uncertain. CDR3 length: 14 amino acids. Germline CDR1 and CDR2: LGHNA and YSLEER. V lost 5 bases, J lost 6 bases, and 14 bases lay in between.

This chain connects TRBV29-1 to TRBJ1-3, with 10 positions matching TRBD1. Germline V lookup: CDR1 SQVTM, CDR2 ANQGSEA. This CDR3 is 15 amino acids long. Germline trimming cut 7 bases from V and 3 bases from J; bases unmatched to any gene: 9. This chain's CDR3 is CSAQVTGGFGNTIYF. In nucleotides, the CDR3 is TGCAGCGCCCAAGTGACAGGGGGCTTTGGAAACACCATATATTTT.

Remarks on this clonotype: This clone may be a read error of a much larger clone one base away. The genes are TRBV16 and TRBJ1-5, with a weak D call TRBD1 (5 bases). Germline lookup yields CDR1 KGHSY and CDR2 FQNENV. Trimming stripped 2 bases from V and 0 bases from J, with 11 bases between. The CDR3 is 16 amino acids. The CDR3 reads CASSQPWGNSNQPQHF. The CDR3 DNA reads TGTGCCAGCAGCCAACCTTGGGGGAATAGCAATCAGCCCCAGCATTTT.

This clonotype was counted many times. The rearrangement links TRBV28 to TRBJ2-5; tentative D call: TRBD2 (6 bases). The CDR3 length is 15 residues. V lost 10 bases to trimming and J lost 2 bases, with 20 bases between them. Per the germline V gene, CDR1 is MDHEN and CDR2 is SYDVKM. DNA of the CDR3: TGTGCCACCTGGGGAGCGGGCAGCTTTCAAGAGACCCAGTACTTC. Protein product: CATWGAGSFQETQYF.

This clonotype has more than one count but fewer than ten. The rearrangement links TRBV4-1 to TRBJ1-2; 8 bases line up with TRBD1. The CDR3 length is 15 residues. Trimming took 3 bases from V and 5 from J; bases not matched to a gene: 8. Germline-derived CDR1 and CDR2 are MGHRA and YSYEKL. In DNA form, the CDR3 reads TGCGCCAGCAGCCAGATCGGACAGGGAGGGTATGGCTACACCTTC. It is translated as CASSQIGQGGYGYTF.

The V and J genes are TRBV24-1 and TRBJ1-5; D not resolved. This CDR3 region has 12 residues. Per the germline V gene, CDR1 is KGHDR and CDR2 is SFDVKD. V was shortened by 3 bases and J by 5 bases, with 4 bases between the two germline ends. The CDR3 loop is CATSDTDQPQHF. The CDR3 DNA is TGTGCCACCAGTGATACCGATCAGCCCCAGCATTTT.

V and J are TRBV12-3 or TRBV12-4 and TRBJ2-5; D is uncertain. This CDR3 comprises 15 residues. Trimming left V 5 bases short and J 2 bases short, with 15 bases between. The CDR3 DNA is TGTGCCAGCAGTCCCGGAAAGGTGAAGCAAGAGACCCAGTACTTC. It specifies CASSPGKVKQETQYF.

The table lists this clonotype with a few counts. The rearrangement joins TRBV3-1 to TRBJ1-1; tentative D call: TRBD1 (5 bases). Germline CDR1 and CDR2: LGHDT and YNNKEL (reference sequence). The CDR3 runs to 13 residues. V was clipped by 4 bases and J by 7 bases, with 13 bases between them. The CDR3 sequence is CASSPPWGSEAFF. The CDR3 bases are TGTGCCAGCAGCCCACCTTGGGGGAGTGAAGCTTTCTTT.

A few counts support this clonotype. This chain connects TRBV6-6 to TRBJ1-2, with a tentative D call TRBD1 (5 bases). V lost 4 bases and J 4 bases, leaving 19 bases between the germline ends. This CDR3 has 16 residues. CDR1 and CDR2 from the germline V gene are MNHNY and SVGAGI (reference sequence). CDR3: CASSLSPPGRSYGYTF. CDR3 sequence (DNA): TGTGCCAGCAGTTTATCCCCTCCGGGACGCAGCTATGGCTACACCTTC.

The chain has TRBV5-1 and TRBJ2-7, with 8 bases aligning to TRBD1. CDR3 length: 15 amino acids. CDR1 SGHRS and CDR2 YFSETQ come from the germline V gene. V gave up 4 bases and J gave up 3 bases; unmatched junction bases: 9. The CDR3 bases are TGCGCCAGCAGCATGACAGGGGAATCGGACTACGAGCAGTACTTC. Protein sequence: CASSMTGESDYEQYF.